This TCR beta chain originates from a study of cytomegalovirus exposure and HLA in healthy donors. General study points: In an earlier analysis, most TCR beta V segments were productive about 87% or about 30% of the time.

Germline values: CDR1 MNHEY, CDR2 SMNVEV (reference sequence). CDR3 size: 15 residues. V gave up 4 bases and J gave up 5 bases; unmatched junction bases: 6. Both 60 Vbeta primers and 13 Jbeta primers went into the PCR. Libraries were prepared by immunoSEQ multiplex PCR; TCRdb keeps only in-frame clonotypes and omits some of them. Among about 220,000 clones listed, 75% to 80% were seen once. This clone was seen a handful of times. What it binds is not known. Input material: PBMCs. The chain carries TRBV27 and TRBJ2-3, with 10 bases lining up with TRBD2. The origin of this receptor is a male donor in good health and CMV-seronegative. This CDR3 reads CASSSSGGARDTQYF. The DNA for the CDR3 is TGTGCCAGCAGTTCCAGCGGGGGGGCCAGAGATACGCAGTATTTT.